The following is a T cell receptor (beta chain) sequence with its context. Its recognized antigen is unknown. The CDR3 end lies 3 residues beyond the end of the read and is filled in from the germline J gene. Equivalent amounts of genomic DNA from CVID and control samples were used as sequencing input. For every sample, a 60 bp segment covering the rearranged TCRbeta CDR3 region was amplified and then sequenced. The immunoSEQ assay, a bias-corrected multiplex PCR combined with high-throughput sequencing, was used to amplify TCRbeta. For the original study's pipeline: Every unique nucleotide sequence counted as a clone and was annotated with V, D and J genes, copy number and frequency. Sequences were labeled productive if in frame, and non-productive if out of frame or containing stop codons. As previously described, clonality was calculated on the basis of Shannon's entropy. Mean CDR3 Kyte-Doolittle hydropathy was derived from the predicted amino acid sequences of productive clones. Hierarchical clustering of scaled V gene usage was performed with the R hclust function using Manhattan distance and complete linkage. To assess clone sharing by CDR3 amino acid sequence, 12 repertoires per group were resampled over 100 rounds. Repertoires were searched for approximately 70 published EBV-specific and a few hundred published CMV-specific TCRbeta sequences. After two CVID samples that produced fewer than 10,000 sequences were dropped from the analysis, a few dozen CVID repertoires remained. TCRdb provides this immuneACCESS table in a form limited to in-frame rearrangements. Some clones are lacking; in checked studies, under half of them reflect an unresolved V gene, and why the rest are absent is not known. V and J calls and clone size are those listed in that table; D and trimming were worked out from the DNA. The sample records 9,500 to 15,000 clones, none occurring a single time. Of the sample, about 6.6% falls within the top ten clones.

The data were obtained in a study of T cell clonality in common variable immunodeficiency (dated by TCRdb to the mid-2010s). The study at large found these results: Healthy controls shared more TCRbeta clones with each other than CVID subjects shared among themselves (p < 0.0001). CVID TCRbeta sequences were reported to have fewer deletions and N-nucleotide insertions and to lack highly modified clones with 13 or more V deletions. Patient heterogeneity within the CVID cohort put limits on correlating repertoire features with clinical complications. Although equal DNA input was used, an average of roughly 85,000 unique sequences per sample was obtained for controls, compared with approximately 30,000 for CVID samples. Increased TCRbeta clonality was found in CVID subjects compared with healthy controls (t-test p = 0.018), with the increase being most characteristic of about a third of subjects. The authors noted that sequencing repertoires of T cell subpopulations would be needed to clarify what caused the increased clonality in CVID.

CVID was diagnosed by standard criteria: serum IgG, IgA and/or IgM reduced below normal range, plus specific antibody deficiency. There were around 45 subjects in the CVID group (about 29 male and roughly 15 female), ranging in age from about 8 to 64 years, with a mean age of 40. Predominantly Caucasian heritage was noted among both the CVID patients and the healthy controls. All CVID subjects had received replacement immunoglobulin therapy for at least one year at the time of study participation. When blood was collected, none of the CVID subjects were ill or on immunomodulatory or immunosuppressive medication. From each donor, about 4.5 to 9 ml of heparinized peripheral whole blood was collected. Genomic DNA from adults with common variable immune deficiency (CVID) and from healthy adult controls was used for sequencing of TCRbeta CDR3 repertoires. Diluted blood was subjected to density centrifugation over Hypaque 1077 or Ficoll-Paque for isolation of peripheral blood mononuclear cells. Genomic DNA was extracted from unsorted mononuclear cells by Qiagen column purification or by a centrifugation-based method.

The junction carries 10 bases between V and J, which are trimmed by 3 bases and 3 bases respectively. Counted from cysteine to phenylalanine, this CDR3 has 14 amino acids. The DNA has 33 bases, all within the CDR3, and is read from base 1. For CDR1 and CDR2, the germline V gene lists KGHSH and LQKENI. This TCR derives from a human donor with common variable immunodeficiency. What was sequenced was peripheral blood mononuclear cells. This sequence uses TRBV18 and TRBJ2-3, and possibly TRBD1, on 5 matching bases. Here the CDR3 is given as CASSPTVETDTQYF. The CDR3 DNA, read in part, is TGTGCCAGCTCACCGACAGTGGAGACAGATACG.